Presented here are 6 T cell receptor beta chains from one specimen sequenced in a study of blood T cell repertoires in COVID-19. The repertoire was sequenced with immunoSEQ multiplex PCR; TCRdb's copy has only in-frame clones and lacks some. The data show more than 25,000 clones, more than 80% seen once. The specimen sequenced was peripheral blood. The receptors shown here come from a human donor in a cohort sampled during active COVID-19.

V usage is TRBV10-3 and J usage is TRBJ1-5; 7 nucleotides match TRBD1. CDR3 length equals 15 residues. CDR1 is ENHRY and CDR2 is SYGVKD in the germline V gene. V gave up 8 bases and J gave up 1 base; unmatched junction bases: 8. The CDR3, as DNA: TGTGCCATCGGAAACAGGGGTGGGAGCAATCAGCCCCAGCATTTT. Residues: CAIGNRGGSNQPQHF.

This clone has only one observation. The chain uses TRBV21-1 and TRBJ2-7; the table gives TRBD2 as D, unverified against the DNA. TRBV21-1 constitutes a pseudogene. This CDR3 region has 15 residues. CDR3 residues: CASSKERAATYEQYF. The DNA for the CDR3 is TGTGCCAGCAGCAAAGAGAGGGCGGCCACCTACGAGCAGTACTTC.

The chain uses TRBV5-1 and TRBJ2-7, with 9 bases identical to TRBD1. V dropped 1 base and J dropped 1; count of bases not matched to a gene: 6. Germline assignment: CDR1 SGHRS and CDR2 YFSETQ. The CDR3 runs to 16 residues. For the CDR3, the DNA is TGCGCCAGCAGCTTGAAACCGGGACAGGGTTCCTACGAGCAGTACTTC. This encodes CASSLKPGQGSYEQYF.

The chain is built from TRBV15 and TRBJ1-1; D call uncertain. Trimming removed 4 bases from V and 10 bases from J, with 16 bases in between. There are 13 residues in the CDR3. Germline CDR1 reads LNHNV; CDR2 reads YYDKDF (reference sequence). As DNA, the CDR3 is TGTGCCACCAGCAAGTCGGCGGGAGGACTAGCTTTCTTT. Encoded protein: CATSKSAGGLAFF.

V usage is TRBV7-2 and J usage is TRBJ2-2; D is perhaps TRBD1 (5 bases). CDR3 length: 15 residues. Germline loops: CDR1 SGHTA, CDR2 FQGNSA. V was cut by 0 bases and J by 0 bases, with 5 bases left in between. The CDR3 reads CASSLAGPNTGELFF. CDR3 in DNA: TGTGCCAGCAGCTTAGCGGGGCCGAACACCGGGGAGCTGTTTTTT.

About this clone itself: The same CDR3 can be traced to other DNA sequences in this sample. V is TRBV7-9 and J is TRBJ2-3, with a possible D match to TRBD1 (5 bases). V lost 2 bases and J 0 bases, leaving 6 bases between the germline ends. The CDR3 covers 14 residues. The V gene's germline CDR1 is SEHNR and CDR2 FQNEAQ (reference sequence). This chain's CDR3 is CASSLQGSTDTQYF. CDR3 bases: TGTGCCAGCAGCTTACAGGGCAGCACAGATACGCAGTATTTT.